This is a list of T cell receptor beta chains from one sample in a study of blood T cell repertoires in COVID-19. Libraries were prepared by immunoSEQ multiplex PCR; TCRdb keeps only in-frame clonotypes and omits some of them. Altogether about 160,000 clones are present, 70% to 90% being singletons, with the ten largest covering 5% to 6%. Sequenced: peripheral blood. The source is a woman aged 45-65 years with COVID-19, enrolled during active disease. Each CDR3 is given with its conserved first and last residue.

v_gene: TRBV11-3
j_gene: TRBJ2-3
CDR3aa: CASSSIQGHTDTQYF

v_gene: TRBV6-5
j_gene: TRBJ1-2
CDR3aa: CASSYSPGGNGYTF

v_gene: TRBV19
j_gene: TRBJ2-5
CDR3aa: CASSARQGLQTQYF

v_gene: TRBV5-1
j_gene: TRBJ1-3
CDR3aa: CASSLSGTGTGNTIYF

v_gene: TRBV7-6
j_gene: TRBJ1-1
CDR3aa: CASSTGGETEAFF

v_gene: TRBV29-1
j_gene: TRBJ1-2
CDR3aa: CSGRQGASGGYTF

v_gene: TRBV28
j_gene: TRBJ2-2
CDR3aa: CASSSGQNTGELFF

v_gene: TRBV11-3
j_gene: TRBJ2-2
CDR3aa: CASSATSGANPNTGELFF

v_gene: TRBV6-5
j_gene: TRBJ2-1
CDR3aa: CASRSGTGVYNEQFF

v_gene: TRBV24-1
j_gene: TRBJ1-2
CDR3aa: CATSDSRDRGRGYTF

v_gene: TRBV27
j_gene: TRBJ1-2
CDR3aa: CASSLYGLSGYTF

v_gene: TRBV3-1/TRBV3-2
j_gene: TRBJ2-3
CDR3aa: CASSRTTSGGADTQYF

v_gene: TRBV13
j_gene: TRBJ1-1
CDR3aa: CASSLGGLGTEAFF

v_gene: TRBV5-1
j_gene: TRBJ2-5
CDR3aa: CASSLARGQETQYF

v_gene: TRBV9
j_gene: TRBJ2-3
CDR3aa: CASSVVGDGVTDTQYF

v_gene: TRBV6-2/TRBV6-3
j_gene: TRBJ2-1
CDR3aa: CASSPLAGGRAYNEQFF

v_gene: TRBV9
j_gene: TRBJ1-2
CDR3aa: CASSPGTGVGYTF

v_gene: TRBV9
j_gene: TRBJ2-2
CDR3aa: CASSVRGDSSNTGELFF

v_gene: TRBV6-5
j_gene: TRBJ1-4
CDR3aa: CASRRAGVDEKLFF

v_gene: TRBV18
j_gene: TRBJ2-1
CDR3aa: CASSLDYYNEQFF

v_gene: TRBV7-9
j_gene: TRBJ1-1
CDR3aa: CASSLSTEAFF

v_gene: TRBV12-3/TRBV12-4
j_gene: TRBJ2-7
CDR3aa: CASSFGAGQQYF

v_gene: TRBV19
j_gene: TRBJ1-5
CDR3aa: CASSPGQGAGFGLNQPQHF

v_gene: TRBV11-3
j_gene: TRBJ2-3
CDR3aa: CASSYSTWGGRTDTQYF

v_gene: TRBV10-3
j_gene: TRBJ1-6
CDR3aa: CAITLDRANSPLHF

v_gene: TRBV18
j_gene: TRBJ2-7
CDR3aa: CASSPGRPTEQYF

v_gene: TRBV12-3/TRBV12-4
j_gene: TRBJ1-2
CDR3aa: CASSTDRGYGYTF

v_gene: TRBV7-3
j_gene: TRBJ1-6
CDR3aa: CASSSTGPYNSPLHF

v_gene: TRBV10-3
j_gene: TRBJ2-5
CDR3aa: CAGNRDPQETQYF

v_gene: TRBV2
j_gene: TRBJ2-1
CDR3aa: CATLQGYNEQFF